One sample yielded the 14 T cell receptor beta chains listed below, sequenced in a study of OX40 agonist ivuxolimab in advanced cancers. Data came from immunoSEQ multiplex PCR; TCRdb stores just in-frame clones and leaves some out. The sample yields roughly 58,000 clones, 87% seen once. Sequencing was performed on CD4+ or CD8+ T cells sorted from blood, taken in a trial of the OX40 agonist ivuxolimab. Receptor source: an adult with an advanced solid tumor such as melanoma, head and neck, liver or kidney cancer.

This clone was counted once. The chain employs TRBV30 and TRBJ2-5; 8 positions match TRBD2. With 0 bases clipped from V and 4 bases from J, the junction kept 13 bases outside the gene matches. The CDR3 runs to 17 residues. Per germline, CDR1 GTSNPN and CDR2 SVGIG (reference sequence). The chain's CDR3 is CAWSVGAGTRHPETQYF. CDR3 sequence (DNA): TGTGCCTGGAGTGTCGGAGCCGGGACTAGGCATCCAGAGACCCAGTACTTC.

Only one count was recorded for this clone. V usage is TRBV29-1 and J usage is TRBJ2-3; D is undetermined. Germline V gives CDR1 SQVTM, CDR2 ANQGSEA. With 7 bases removed from V and 7 bases from J, the gap between germline ends came to 15 bases. This CDR3 contains 12 residues. CDR3 protein: CSALETVNTQYF. CDR3 nucleotide sequence: TGCAGCGCCCTTGAGACCGTCAATACGCAGTATTTT.

The chain couples TRBV5-1 to TRBJ2-1, with TRBD2 as a possible D gene (5 bases). The CDR3 consists of 12 residues. Trimming removed 7 bases at V and 7 bases at J, with 12 bases between. Looked up from germline, CDR1 is SGHRS and CDR2 is YFSETQ. Here the CDR3 DNA reads TGCGCCAGCTCGGCGGGCTCGAATGAGCAGTTCTTC. Amino acids: CASSAGSNEQFF. The full variable domain, its missing parts supplied by reference TRBV5-1 and TRBJ2-1, is KAGVTQTPRYLIKTRGQQVTLSCSPISGHRSVSWYQQTPGQGLQFLFEYFSETQRNKGNFPGRFSGRQFSNSRSEMNVSTLELGDSALYLCASSAGSNEQFFGPGTRLTVL.

The J gene is TRBJ2-7, the V gene TRBV29-1; perhaps D is TRBD1 or TRBD2 (6 bases each). Germline values: CDR1 SQVTM, CDR2 ANQGSEA. There are 14 residues in the CDR3. V gave up 4 bases and J gave up 0 bases, with 13 bases separating them. CDR3 protein: CSVVGGSSSYEQYF. Here the CDR3 DNA reads TGCAGCGTTGTGGGGGGCTCTAGCTCCTACGAGCAGTACTTC.

This chain uses TRBV10-3 with TRBJ1-5; D uncertain. The ends were cut back, 10 bases at V and 2 bases at J, with 12 bases in the middle. This CDR3 is 13 amino acids long. Germline CDR1 reads ENHRY; CDR2 reads SYGVKD. The CDR3 sequence is CATQVEGNQPQHF. The CDR3 region has the DNA TGTGCCACCCAGGTTGAGGGCAATCAGCCCCAGCATTTT.

The chain is built from TRBV19 and TRBJ2-7, with TRBD1 matching over 8 bases. The V gene end was trimmed by 3 bases and the J gene end by 7 bases; junction bases not matched to a gene: 8. CDR3 size: 14 residues. Per the germline V gene, CDR1 is LNHDA and CDR2 is SQIVND (reference sequence). The CDR3 DNA follows: TGTGCCAGTAGTATTGGGCAGGGGGCGGAAGAGCAGTACTTC. This sequence encodes CASSIGQGAEEQYF.

The rearrangement uses TRBV5-1 and TRBJ2-6; weak D call: TRBD2 (5 bases). Trimming shortened V by 0 bases and J by 0 bases, and 10 bases separated the two germline ends. This CDR3 is built from 17 residues. Germline CDR1 reads SGHRS; CDR2 reads YFSETQ. CDR3 residues: CASSLDRESSGANVLTF. The CDR3 DNA reads as TGCGCCAGCAGCTTGGATCGGGAAAGCTCTGGGGCCAACGTCCTGACTTTC.

The chain combines TRBV11-1 with TRBJ2-5; 11 nucleotides agree with TRBD2. Trimming removed 2 bases from V and 2 bases from J; junction bases left unmatched: 7. The V gene's germline CDR1 is SGHAT and CDR2 FQDESV (reference sequence). The CDR3 covers 17 residues. The CDR3 DNA follows: TGTGCCAGCAGCTTAAACTCCCTAGCGGGAGGACAAGAGACCCAGTACTTC. Its translation: CASSLNSLAGGQETQYF.

V and J are TRBV5-6 and TRBJ1-1; 9 bases are shared with TRBD1. The CDR3 is 14 residues long. Germline CDR1 SGHDT, CDR2 YYEEEE. The V segment lost 3 bases and the J segment 6 bases; nucleotides outside the gene matches: 6. The CDR3 loop reads CASSSGQGRAEAFF. CDR3 bases: TGTGCCAGCAGCTCCGGACAGGGGAGGGCTGAAGCTTTCTTT. Together with reference TRBV5-6 and TRBJ1-1, the CDR3 gives the full variable domain: DAGVTQSPTHLIKTRGQQVTLRCSPKSGHDTVSWYQQALGQGPQFIFQYYEEEERQRGNFPDRFSGHQFPNYSSELNVNALLLGDSALYLCASSSGQGRAEAFFGQGTRLTVV.

This clone occurred a few times. For the CDR3, the DNA is TGCGCCAGCGCGCCACAGGGAAAAGAGAGTGGCTACACCTTC. Its protein product is CASAPQGKESGYTF. V gene TRBV5-1 combines with J gene TRBJ1-2; D may be TRBD1 (6 bases). This CDR3 has 14 amino acids. Trimming pared 7 bases from V and 7 bases from J, leaving 20 bases between. Germline loops: CDR1 SGHRS, CDR2 YFSETQ.

The V call is TRBV19, the J call TRBJ2-2, with D unclear. Germline V lookup: CDR1 LNHDA, CDR2 SQIVND (reference sequence). CDR3 length equals 15 residues. V lost 8 bases to trimming and J lost 5 bases, with 18 bases between them. The CDR3 sequence is CASAPRRPSTGELFF. CDR3 sequence (DNA): TGTGCCAGTGCCCCCCGGCGTCCGAGTACCGGGGAGCTGTTTTTT.

With regard to this clone: Other DNA sequences in this sample translate to the same CDR3. V gene TRBV7-9 combines with J gene TRBJ2-3, with a possible D match to TRBD1 (6 bases). This CDR3 spans 14 amino acids. The germline V and J ends were trimmed by 4 bases and 1 base, with 9 bases remaining between them. Germline values: CDR1 SEHNR, CDR2 FQNEAQ (reference sequence). CDR3 loop: CASSSSGGTDTQYF. The CDR3 DNA sequence: TGTGCCAGCAGCTCTTCAGGGGGCACAGATACGCAGTATTTT.

The chain uses TRBV10-3 and TRBJ1-2; maybe TRBD1 (6 bases). Looked up from germline, CDR1 is ENHRY and CDR2 is SYGVKD. V lost 1 base, J lost 3 bases, and 12 bases lay in between. The CDR3 has 15 residues. CDR3 loop: CAISELQGRDYGYTF. CDR3 DNA sequence: TGTGCCATCAGTGAGTTACAGGGACGGGACTATGGCTACACCTTC.

This chain joins TRBV2 and TRBJ1-5; D uncertain. Between the trimmed V and J ends, which lost 4 bases and 0 bases, there was a span of 10 bases. The CDR3 length is 15 residues. CDR1 is SNHLY and CDR2 is FYNNEI in the germline V gene. The CDR3 coding sequence is TGTGCCAGCAGTGCCGGGGTCTATAGCAATCAGCCCCAGCATTTT. Translation gives CASSAGVYSNQPQHF.